The 32 T cell receptor beta chains reported below all come from one sample, sequenced in a study of CXCR3-negative and CXCR3-positive naive CD8 T cells. These TCRs are of unknown antigen specificity. Study-level points and caveats: CXCR3-positive naive cells carried more hydrophobic TRB CDR3s than CXCR3-negative ones.

In preparing the TRB cDNA libraries, 5' RACE with UMI labels was used. TCRdb re-called the 5' RACE reads, yielding one record per CDR3 amino acid sequence without DNA. In total, the table holds about 63,000 distinct CDR3 sequences. The material sequenced was naive CXCR3+ CD8+ T cells from blood. Subset denoted: CD45RO-CCR7+CD27+CD95- naive CD8+ T cells expressing CXCR3 (TNR3+). The source of these receptors is a human donor in good health. Some clones in this sample may be carry-over from other donors' samples.

The J gene is TRBJ2-1, the V gene TRBV29-1; TCRdb picks TRBD1, but there is no DNA to check that call. Germline CDR1 reads SQVTM; CDR2 reads ANQGSEA. This CDR3 is built from 13 residues. The CDR3 region is CSVTGQGRVEQFF.

This chain links TRBV29-1 with TRBJ1-5. Germline V gene sequence: CDR1 SQVTM, CDR2 ANQGSEA. CDR3 length: 12 amino acids. CDR3: CSVTSPNQPQHF. Variable domain in full (rest from reference TRBV29-1 and TRBJ1-5): SAVISQKPSRDICQRGTSLTIQCQVDSQVTMMFWYRQQPGQSLTLIATANQGSEATYESGFVIDKFPISRPNLTFSTLTVSNMSPEDSSIYLCSVTSPNQPQHFGDGTRLSIL.

The CDR3 sequence is CASSYSQGNTEAFF. The chain carries TRBV6-6 and TRBJ1-1. CDR1 is MNHNY and CDR2 is SVGAGI in the germline V gene (reference sequence). The CDR3 runs 14 residues.

The genes are TRBV7-8 and TRBJ2-1; TCRdb names TRBD2, which stays unverified in the absence of DNA. The germline gives CDR1 SGHVS, CDR2 FQNEAQ. The CDR3 runs to 15 residues. The CDR3 protein is CASSFLAGGRNEQFF.

This chain joins TRBV5-4 and TRBJ2-1; TCRdb names TRBD2, which stays unverified in the absence of DNA. Germline CDR1 and CDR2: SGHNT and YYREEE (reference sequence). This CDR3 comprises 15 residues. CDR3 residues: CASSLGRGLASEQFF.

The chain is built from TRBV7-9 and TRBJ2-1. The V gene's germline CDR1 is SEHNR and CDR2 FQNEAQ (reference sequence). The CDR3 runs to 12 residues. CDR3: CASELIAVEQFF.

The genes are TRBV7-3 and TRBJ2-1; the D call of TRBD1 rests on TCRdb alone, since no DNA is present to check it. CDR1 is SGHTA, CDR2 FQGTGA, per germline. The CDR3 spans 15 residues. CDR3 sequence reads: CASSEQGGYDNEQFF. Combining the CDR3 with reference TRBV7-3 and TRBJ2-1 gives the whole variable domain GAGVSQTPSNKVTEKGKYVELRCDPISGHTALYWYRQSLGQGPEFLIYFQGTGAADDSGLPNDRFFAVRPEGSVSTLKIQRTERGDSAVYLCASSEQGGYDNEQFFGPGTRLTVL.

This chain joins TRBV29-1 and TRBJ1-2; absent DNA, TCRdb's TRBD1 call cannot be checked. The CDR3 extends over 13 amino acids. Germline V gene data show CDR1 as SQVTM and CDR2 as ANQGSEA. CDR3 protein: CSVGGTVDYGYTF.

This chain's CDR3 is CASSQGEGLAYEQYF. The chain recombines TRBV3-2 with TRBJ2-7; TCRdb proposes TRBD2, but this gene call is untestable without DNA. TRBV3-2 is given as a pseudogene. The CDR3 is made up of 15 amino acids.

The chain recombines TRBV19 with TRBJ2-1. The V gene's germline CDR1 is LNHDA and CDR2 SQIVND (reference sequence). This CDR3 is built from 17 residues. The CDR3 sequence is CASSIDHQRSSYNEQFF. The whole variable domain, filled in from reference TRBV19 and TRBJ2-1, reads DGGITQSPKYLFRKEGQNVTLSCEQNLNHDAMYWYRQDPGQGLRLIYYSQIVNDFQKGDIAEGYSVSREKKESFPLTVTSAQKNPTAFYLCASSIDHQRSSYNEQFFGPGTRLTVL.

This chain links TRBV30 with TRBJ2-5; TCRdb designates TRBD1, a call that cannot be tested without DNA. The germline gives CDR1 GTSNPN, CDR2 SVGIG (reference sequence). CDR3 length: 15 amino acids. The CDR3 reads CAWSGGATTGETQYF. The whole variable domain, remainder taken from reference TRBV30 and TRBJ2-5, is SQTIHQWPATLVQPVGSPLSLECTVEGTSNPNLYWYRQAAGRGLQLLFYSVGIGQISSEVPQNLSASRPQDRQFILSSKKLLLSDSGFYLCAWSGGATTGETQYFGPGTRLLVL.

V gene TRBV7-9 combines with J gene TRBJ1-1; TCRdb's D call, TRBD1, is unchecked because there is no DNA. This CDR3 spans 16 amino acids. From germline, CDR1 is SEHNR and CDR2 FQNEAQ (reference sequence). CDR3 sequence reads: CASSFLSGGWNTEAFF.

J is TRBJ2-1 and V is TRBV3-1; the D call of TRBD2 rests on TCRdb alone, since no DNA is present to check it. The germline CDR1 and CDR2 sequences are LGHDT and YNNKEL (reference sequence). This CDR3 is 17 amino acids long. The CDR3 loop is CASSQDPSRWEANEQFF.

V and J are TRBV6-2 or TRBV6-3 and TRBJ2-3; TCRdb calls TRBD1, which cannot be checked without DNA. This CDR3 is built from 18 residues. Germline CDR1 is MNHEY and CDR2 is SVGEGT. This chain's CDR3 is CASSSAFPGQGALDTQYF.

V is TRBV7-8 and J is TRBJ2-2; TCRdb's D call, TRBD2, is unchecked because there is no DNA. This CDR3 is built from 17 residues. Per the germline V gene, CDR1 is SGHVS and CDR2 is FQNEAQ. The CDR3 loop reads CASSSTPREISTGELFF.

This clonotype registers medium-sized by frequency. This CDR3 reads CSARPEGTVQYF. V gene TRBV20-1 combines with J gene TRBJ2-5; TCRdb lists TRBD2, though no DNA is available to test this call. CDR3 length: 12 amino acids. Germline CDR1 and CDR2: DFQATT and SNEGSKA (reference sequence).

V is TRBV20-1 and J is TRBJ2-7; the TCRdb call, TRBD2, lacks DNA for checking. The CDR3 loop spans 14 amino acids. Germline V gene lookup returns CDR1 DFQATT and CDR2 SNEGSKA (reference sequence). This chain's CDR3 is CSARPGGEYGEQYF.

The genes are TRBV5-6 and TRBJ2-7; TCRdb names TRBD2, which stays unverified in the absence of DNA. Germline values: CDR1 SGHDT, CDR2 YYEEEE. This CDR3 has 13 residues. This CDR3 is CASSLEGNYEQYF.

The genes are TRBV15 and TRBJ2-7; with no DNA, the TCRdb D assignment of TRBD2 cannot be verified. The germline V gene encodes CDR1 LNHNV and CDR2 YYDKDF (reference sequence). The CDR3 has 13 amino acids. CDR3 sequence reads: CATSTGLAREQYF.

This chain uses TRBV11-2 with TRBJ2-3; without DNA, the TCRdb call of TRBD1 cannot be checked. CDR1 and CDR2 from the germline V gene are SGHAT and FQNNGV. The CDR3 spans 14 residues. The CDR3 protein is CASSPRGGGGTQYF.

This chain connects TRBV19 to TRBJ2-1; TCRdb's D gene call, TRBD1, goes unchecked for lack of DNA. The CDR3 has 16 residues. CDR1 and CDR2 from the germline V gene are LNHDA and SQIVND (reference sequence). CDR3 protein: CASSMGQSSSYNEQFF.

The genes are TRBV29-1 and TRBJ2-6; with no DNA, the TCRdb D assignment of TRBD1 cannot be verified. Germline assignment: CDR1 SQVTM and CDR2 ANQGSEA. The length of the CDR3 is 14 residues. The CDR3 loop is CSVDWGTGANVLTF. Filled out from reference TRBV29-1 and TRBJ2-6, the complete variable domain reads SAVISQKPSRDICQRGTSLTIQCQVDSQVTMMFWYRQQPGQSLTLIATANQGSEATYESGFVIDKFPISRPNLTFSTLTVSNMSPEDSSIYLCSVDWGTGANVLTFGAGSRLTVL.

The chain combines TRBV19 with TRBJ2-3; the TRBD1 assignment by TCRdb is unverifiable without DNA. This CDR3 spans 17 amino acids. The V gene's germline CDR1 is LNHDA and CDR2 SQIVND (reference sequence). The CDR3 spells CASALPTVAGSTDTQYF.

This chain joins TRBV7-9 and TRBJ2-1. Per the germline V gene, CDR1 is SEHNR and CDR2 is FQNEAQ (reference sequence). This CDR3 region has 12 residues. This CDR3 is CASSLAVNEQFF.

The J gene is TRBJ1-1, the V gene TRBV4-3. Germline V gene lookup returns CDR1 LGHNA and CDR2 YSLEER. The CDR3 loop spans 18 amino acids. CDR3 amino acids: CASSQPMTGKLLNTEAFF.

This rearrangement joins TRBV28 to TRBJ2-7; TCRdb returns TRBD2, unconfirmable since there is no DNA. This CDR3 is built from 13 residues. In germline, CDR1 is MDHEN, CDR2 SYDVKM. The CDR3 reads CASSLGLDYEQYF.

The genes are TRBV20-1 and TRBJ2-1; TCRdb's D call of TRBD2 is untestable without DNA. This CDR3 comprises 16 residues. Germline CDR1 and CDR2: DFQATT and SNEGSKA (reference sequence). CDR3 in amino acids: CSARGIAGGYYNEQFF.

The genes are TRBV7-2 and TRBJ2-5. This CDR3 spans 15 amino acids. CDR1 SGHTA and CDR2 FQGNSA come from the germline V gene. The chain's CDR3 is CASSLGVSGFETQYF.

V usage is TRBV29-1 and J usage is TRBJ2-5; TCRdb returns TRBD2, unconfirmable since there is no DNA. Germline values: CDR1 SQVTM, CDR2 ANQGSEA. This CDR3 region has 13 residues. This chain's CDR3 is CTDDSPYQETQYF.

J is TRBJ2-7 and V is TRBV28. There are 11 residues in the CDR3. The germline gives CDR1 MDHEN, CDR2 SYDVKM. The CDR3 here is CASSFDYEQYF.

The chain employs TRBV10-1 and TRBJ2-7; TCRdb gives TRBD1 as the D gene, but with no DNA this cannot be confirmed. The CDR3 extends over 13 amino acids. Germline assignment: CDR1 WNHNN and CDR2 SYGVQD (reference sequence). CDR3 in amino acids: CASSDRVTYEQYF.

This chain uses TRBV11-3 with TRBJ2-4; TCRdb designates TRBD1, a call that cannot be tested without DNA. Germline CDR1 is SGHNT and CDR2 is YENEEA. This CDR3 is built from 14 residues. This CDR3 is CASSFQGGQNIQYF.